The next 14 T cell receptor beta chains were all read from a single sample in a study of blood T cell repertoires in COVID-19. Assay used: immunoSEQ multiplex PCR; TCRdb lists only in-frame clones, some missing. The repertoire holds approximately 300,000 clones, 85% to 90% seen once, with around 3.5% in the top ten. The sample comprised peripheral blood. The receptors stem from a woman between 35 and 50 years old with acute or convalescent COVID-19.

This clone appeared a few times. The rearrangement links TRBV18 to TRBJ2-5; D gene uncertain. Per germline, CDR1 KGHSH and CDR2 LQKENI. Trimming removed 4 bases at V and 1 base at J, with 10 bases between. The length of the CDR3 is 14 residues. The CDR3 nucleotides read TGTGCCAGCTCACTCTCCCTCGGCCAAGAGACCCAGTACTTC. Translating it yields CASSLSLGQETQYF.

The chain links TRBV27 to TRBJ1-6, with TRBD1 as a possible D gene (5 bases). Trimming took off 1 base at V and 0 bases at J, with 10 bases between the two ends. The CDR3 has 17 residues. Germline V gene data show CDR1 as MNHEY and CDR2 as SMNVEV (reference sequence). For the CDR3, the DNA is TGTGCCAGCAGTTTATACGGGGGGAGCTCCTATAATTCACCCCTCCACTTT. This encodes CASSLYGGSSYNSPLHF.

The chain combines TRBV11-2 with TRBJ1-2; possible D gene TRBD1, 5 bases. The CDR3 runs to 14 residues. Germline V CDR1 and CDR2: SGHAT, FQNNGV. Trimming removed 1 base from V and 4 bases from J, with 10 bases in between. CDR3 sequence (DNA): TGTGCCAGCAGCTTAGGGGGCAGCTTCTATGGCTACACCTTC. Encoded protein: CASSLGGSFYGYTF. Combining the CDR3 with reference TRBV11-2 and TRBJ1-2 gives the whole variable domain EAGVAQSPRYKIIEKRQSVAFWCNPISGHATLYWYQQILGQGPKLLIQFQNNGVVDDSQLPKDRFSAERLKGVDSTLKIQPAKLEDSAVYLCASSLGGSFYGYTFGSGTRLTVV.

This chain joins TRBV7-2 and TRBJ2-5; perhaps TRBD2 as D (6 bases). Germline CDR1 SGHTA, CDR2 FQGNSA. V was trimmed by 2 bases and J by 5 bases, leaving 12 bases between them. The CDR3 contains 14 residues. CDR3 in amino acids: CASSLRPAGETQYF. DNA of the CDR3: TGTGCCAGCAGCTTACGGCCAGCGGGCGAGACCCAGTACTTC. Looking up the rest from reference TRBV7-2 and TRBJ2-5 gives the full variable domain: GAGVSQSPSNKVTEKGKDVELRCDPISGHTALYWYRQSLGQGLEFLIYFQGNSAPDKSGLPSDRFSAERTGGSVSTLTIQRTQQEDSAVYLCASSLRPAGETQYFGPGTRLLVL.

This chain links TRBV12-3 or TRBV12-4 with TRBJ2-2; unclear D gene. With 0 bases removed from V and 10 bases from J, the gap between germline ends came to 6 bases. This CDR3 is 12 amino acids long. The CDR3 is CASSLAAEELFF. The CDR3 DNA reads as TGTGCCAGCAGTTTAGCGGCAGAGGAGCTGTTTTTT.

The chain has TRBV24-1 and TRBJ2-2, with D maybe TRBD2 (6 bases). Trimming pared 12 bases from V and 8 bases from J, leaving 18 bases between. CDR1 KGHDR and CDR2 SFDVKD come from the germline V gene. CDR3 length: 13 amino acids. The CDR3 protein is CAPTRRVAGELFF. CDR3 nucleotides: TGTGCCCCGACCAGGAGGGTCGCGGGGGAGCTGTTTTTT.

This clone came up once. The rearrangement joins TRBV6-5 to TRBJ2-3; 10 bases align to TRBD1. The CDR3 covers 15 residues. Germline lookup yields CDR1 MNHEY and CDR2 SVGAGI. Germline trimming cut 10 bases from V and 6 bases from J; bases unmatched to any gene: 13. CDR3 sequence reads: CATLPGQGFTDTQYF. The CDR3 nucleotides are TGTGCCACACTACCGGGACAGGGGTTTACCGATACGCAGTATTTT.

The chain recombines TRBV30 with TRBJ2-7; D may be TRBD1 (7 bases). V was trimmed by 1 base and J by 5 bases, leaving 18 bases between them. From germline, CDR1 is GTSNPN and CDR2 SVGIG (reference sequence). The CDR3 is made up of 15 amino acids. CDR3 bases: TGTGCCTGGAGTGCAGGGGGGACCCTTTTCCACGAGCAGTACGTC. This sequence encodes CAWSAGGTLFHEQYV.

The chain recombines TRBV4-1 with TRBJ1-1, with 9 bases lining up with TRBD1. CDR3 length equals 18 residues. CDR1 is MGHRA, CDR2 YSYEKL, per germline. The trim removed 0 bases at V and 5 bases at J, leaving 13 bases unmatched. The CDR3 here is CASSQDDRSNRGRTEAFF. CDR3 DNA: TGCGCCAGCAGCCAAGATGATCGTTCAAACAGGGGGCGAACTGAAGCTTTCTTT.

The gene calls are TRBV7-2 and TRBJ2-3, with 7 bases fitting TRBD2. CDR1 is SGHTA and CDR2 is FQGNSA in the germline V gene. V shed 6 bases, J shed 5 bases, and the junction held 14 bases outside the gene matches. The CDR3 length is 16 residues. CDR3 sequence (DNA): TGTGCCAGCAGTCCTACGAAGCGGGACCTAAGAGATACGCAGTATTTT. This encodes CASSPTKRDLRDTQYF.

This chain joins TRBV3-1 (or the pseudogene TRBV3-2) and TRBJ2-1, with D possibly matching TRBD2 (5 bases). Germline CDR1 LGHDT, CDR2 YNNKEL (reference sequence). Trimming removed 0 bases at V and 1 base at J, with 7 bases between. This CDR3 has 15 amino acids. The CDR3 loop reads CASSQDRTSYNEQFF. CDR3 sequence (DNA): TGTGCCAGCAGCCAAGACAGGACTTCCTACAATGAGCAGTTCTTC.

This chain joins TRBV5-1 and TRBJ2-1; TRBD2 matches 10 bases. The CDR3 covers 15 residues. V shed 2 bases, J shed 8 bases, and the junction held 7 bases outside the gene matches. From germline, CDR1 is SGHRS and CDR2 YFSETQ. The CDR3: CASSFIIAGGHEQFF. In DNA, the CDR3 is TGCGCCAGCAGCTTTATAATAGCGGGGGGCCATGAGCAGTTCTTC.

The chain couples TRBV3-1 (or the pseudogene TRBV3-2) to TRBJ1-1; D is unclear. V was cut by 4 bases and J by 11 bases, with 17 bases left in between. Germline CDR1 is LGHDT and CDR2 is YNNKEL (reference sequence). This CDR3 has 13 amino acids. The CDR3 here is CASSRVREGGAFF. In DNA form, the CDR3 reads TGTGCCAGCAGCCGCGTAAGGGAAGGAGGCGCTTTCTTT.

The chain carries TRBV5-1 and TRBJ2-2, with a possible D match to TRBD1 (5 bases). The CDR3 loop spans 16 amino acids. V was shortened by 0 bases and J by 1 base, with 10 bases between the two germline ends. Germline lookup yields CDR1 SGHRS and CDR2 YFSETQ. CDR3: CASSLATTGNTGELFF. CDR3 coding DNA: TGCGCCAGCAGCTTGGCTACTACAGGGAACACCGGGGAGCTGTTTTTT.